Each of the 2 T cell receptor beta chains below was sequenced from the same sample in a study of cytomegalovirus exposure and HLA in healthy donors. In the PCR, 60 Vbeta and 13 Jbeta primers were used. Sequencing used immunoSEQ multiplex PCR; TCRdb keeps in-frame clones, though not all of them. The repertoire holds about 150,000 clones, with about 70% as singletons. Sequenced input: PBMCs. The source is a man aged 18 to 30 in good health and CMV-seronegative.

CDR3 region: CASTIRLITEAFF. CDR3 coding DNA: TGTGCCAGCACCATACGGTTGATCACTGAAGCTTTCTTT. The chain has TRBV6-6 and TRBJ1-1; no clear D gene. This CDR3 comprises 13 residues. The V and J ends lost 7 bases and 4 bases respectively, with 13 bases between them. Germline values: CDR1 MNHNY, CDR2 SVGAGI (reference sequence).

The chain joins TRBV7-3 to TRBJ2-1; D is unclear. This CDR3 is 13 amino acids long. V was shortened by 3 bases and J by 2 bases, with 5 bases between the two germline ends. Germline V gene data show CDR1 as SGHTA and CDR2 as FQGTGA. The CDR3 bases are TGTGCCAGCAGCTTGGCGGCCTACAATGAGCAGTTCTTC. Translating gives CASSLAAYNEQFF.